This T cell receptor beta chain is from a study of cytotoxic CD8 clonotypes in ibrutinib-treated CLL. About the research overall: The authors obtained response samples at a median of about eleven months of treatment, range 6 to 36. Each sample contained, on average, around 250,000 productive templates and 80,000 to 95,000 productive rearrangements.

Regarding the study as a whole: Sampling schedules were unmatched across sustained-remission and progressing patients.

TCRdb keeps only in-frame clones here, not all; method: immunoSEQ multiplex PCR. Among about 140,000 clones listed, roughly 80% were seen once. The CDR3 extends over 14 amino acids. The ends were cut back, 6 bases at V and 5 bases at J, with 11 bases in the middle. Germline V gene sequence: CDR1 MNHEY, CDR2 SMNVEV (reference sequence). A word on this clone: Its matching antigen is unknown.

This sequence originates from a human donor with chronic lymphocytic leukemia. V usage is TRBV27 and J usage is TRBJ1-6, with D tentatively TRBD1 (5 bases). The sequencing here drew on PBMCs, taken after 12 months of ibrutinib treatment. DNA of the CDR3: TGTGCCAGCAGCAGGGAGGGAAATAATTCACCCCTCCACTTT. This sequence encodes CASSREGNNSPLHF.